This T cell receptor (beta chain) stems from a study of sequential checkpoint blockade in melanoma. Overall study context: Arm A got nivolumab then ipilimumab; arm B the reverse, 1:1. Both treatment sequences were followed by maintenance nivolumab.

The treatment is: randomized to nivolumab then ipilimumab (arm A) or the reverse (arm B). No patient had prior DNA-damaging chemotherapy. Live CD3+CD8+ CD19− CD56− cells were sorted from PBMCs. CDR1 is LNHDA, CDR2 SQIVND, per germline (reference sequence). The V end was cut by 6 bases, the J end by 2 bases, with 15 bases between. CDR3 length equals 15 residues. Sequencing was performed with immunoSEQ multiplex PCR; in TCRdb, only in-frame clones are kept and a portion is missing. The sample consists of 4,000 to 5,500 clones, over 65% of them appearing once. The rearrangement joins TRBV19 to TRBJ2-3; tentative D call: TRBD1 (5 bases). The specimen comprised CD8+ T cells sorted from blood (inferred from file names), sampled from a patient given nivolumab and ipilimumab in sequence. The TCR originated in a human donor with melanoma. CDR3 nucleotide sequence: TGTGCCAGTAGGGACCCGACAGCCAACACAGATACGCAGTATTTT. It is translated as CASRDPTANTDTQYF.